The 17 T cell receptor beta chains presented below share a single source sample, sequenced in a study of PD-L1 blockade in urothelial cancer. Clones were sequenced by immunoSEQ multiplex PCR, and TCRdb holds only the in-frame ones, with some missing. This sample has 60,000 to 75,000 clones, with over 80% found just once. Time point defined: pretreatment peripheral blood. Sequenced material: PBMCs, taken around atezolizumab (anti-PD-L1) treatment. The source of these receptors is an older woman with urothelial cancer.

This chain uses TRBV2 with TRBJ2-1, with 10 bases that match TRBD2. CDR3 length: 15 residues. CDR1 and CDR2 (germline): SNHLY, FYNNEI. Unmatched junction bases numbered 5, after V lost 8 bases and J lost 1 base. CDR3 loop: CASRLSGRSYNEQFF. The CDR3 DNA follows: TGTGCCAGCCGACTTAGCGGGAGGTCCTACAATGAGCAGTTCTTC. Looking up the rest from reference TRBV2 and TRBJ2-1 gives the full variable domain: EPEVTQTPSHQVTQMGQEVILRCVPISNHLYFYWYRQILGQKVEFLVSFYNNEISEKSEIFDDQFSVERPDGSNFTLKIRSTKLEDSAMYFCASRLSGRSYNEQFFGPGTRLTVL.

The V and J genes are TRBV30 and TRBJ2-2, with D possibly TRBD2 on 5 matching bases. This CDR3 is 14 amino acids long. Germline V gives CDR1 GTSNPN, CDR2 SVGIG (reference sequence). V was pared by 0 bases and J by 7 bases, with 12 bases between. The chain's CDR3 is CAWSVGGYRGELFF. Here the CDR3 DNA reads TGTGCCTGGAGTGTAGGCGGGTACCGCGGGGAGCTGTTTTTT.

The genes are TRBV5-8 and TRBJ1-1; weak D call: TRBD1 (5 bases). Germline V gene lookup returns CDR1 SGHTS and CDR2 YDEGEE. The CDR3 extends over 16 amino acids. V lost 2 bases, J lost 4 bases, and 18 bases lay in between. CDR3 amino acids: CASSFFLGGSGTEAFF. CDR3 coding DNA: TGTGCCAGCAGCTTTTTTTTGGGGGGAAGTGGCACTGAAGCTTTCTTT.

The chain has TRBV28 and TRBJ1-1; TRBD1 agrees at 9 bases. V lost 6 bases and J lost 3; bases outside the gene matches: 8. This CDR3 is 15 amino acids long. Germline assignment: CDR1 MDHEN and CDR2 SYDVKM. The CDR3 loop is CASRVTGQGYTEAFF. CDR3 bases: TGTGCCAGCAGAGTTACGGGACAGGGATACACTGAAGCTTTCTTT.

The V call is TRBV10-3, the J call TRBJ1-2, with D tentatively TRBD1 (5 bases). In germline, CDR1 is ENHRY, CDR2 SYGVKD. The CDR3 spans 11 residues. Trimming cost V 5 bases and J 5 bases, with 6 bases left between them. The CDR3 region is CAISRQYGYTF. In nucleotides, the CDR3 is TGTGCCATCAGTAGACAGTATGGCTACACCTTC.

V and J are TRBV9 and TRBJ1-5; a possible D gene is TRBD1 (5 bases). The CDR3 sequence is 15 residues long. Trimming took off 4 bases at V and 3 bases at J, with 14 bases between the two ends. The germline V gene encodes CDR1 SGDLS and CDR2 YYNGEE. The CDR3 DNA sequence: TGTGCCAGCAGCACCACCGGGGGGTTCAATCAGCCCCAGCATTTT. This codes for CASSTTGGFNQPQHF.

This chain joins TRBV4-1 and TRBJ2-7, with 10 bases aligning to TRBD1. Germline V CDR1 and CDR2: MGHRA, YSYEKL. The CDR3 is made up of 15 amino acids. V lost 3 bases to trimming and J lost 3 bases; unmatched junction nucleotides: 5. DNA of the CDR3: TGCGCCAGCAGCCACACCGGGACAGGGGTCTACGAGCAGTACTTC. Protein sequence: CASSHTGTGVYEQYF.

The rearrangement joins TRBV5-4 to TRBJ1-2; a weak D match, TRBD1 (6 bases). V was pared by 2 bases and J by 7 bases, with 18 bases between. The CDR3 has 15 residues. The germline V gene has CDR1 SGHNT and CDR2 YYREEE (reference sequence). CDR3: CASSFSRSSGAGYTF. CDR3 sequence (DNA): TGTGCCAGCAGCTTTTCGAGGAGCTCAGGGGCTGGCTACACCTTC.

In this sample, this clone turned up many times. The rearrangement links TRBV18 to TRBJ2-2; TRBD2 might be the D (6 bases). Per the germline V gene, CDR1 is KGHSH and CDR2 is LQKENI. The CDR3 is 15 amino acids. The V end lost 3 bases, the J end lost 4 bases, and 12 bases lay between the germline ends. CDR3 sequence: CASSPLAGTTGELFF. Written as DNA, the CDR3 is TGTGCCAGCTCACCCCTCGCGGGGACCACCGGGGAGCTGTTTTTT.

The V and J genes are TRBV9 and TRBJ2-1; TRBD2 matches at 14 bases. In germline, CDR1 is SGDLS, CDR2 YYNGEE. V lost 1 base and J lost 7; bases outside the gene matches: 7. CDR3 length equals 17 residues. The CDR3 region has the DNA TGTGCCAGCAGCGTACAGTCCGGGACTAGCGGGAGTAATGAGCAGTTCTTC. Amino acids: CASSVQSGTSGSNEQFF. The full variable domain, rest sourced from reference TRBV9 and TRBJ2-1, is DSGVTQTPKHLITATGQRVTLRCSPRSGDLSVYWYQQSLDQGLQFLIQYYNGEERAKGNILERFSAQQFPDLHSELNLSSLELGDSALYFCASSVQSGTSGSNEQFFGPGTRLTVL.

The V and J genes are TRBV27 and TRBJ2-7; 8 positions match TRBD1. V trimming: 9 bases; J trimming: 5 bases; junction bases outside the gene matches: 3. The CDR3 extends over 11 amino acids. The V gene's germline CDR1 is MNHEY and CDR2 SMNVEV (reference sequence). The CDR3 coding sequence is TGTGCCAGGGACAGGGACGACGAGCAGTACTTC. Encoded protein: CARDRDDEQYF.

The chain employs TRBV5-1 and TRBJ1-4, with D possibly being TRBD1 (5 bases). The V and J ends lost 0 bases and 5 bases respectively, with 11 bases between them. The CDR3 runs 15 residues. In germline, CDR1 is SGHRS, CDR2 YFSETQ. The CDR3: CASSLAPRQNEKLFF. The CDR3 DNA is TGCGCCAGCAGCTTGGCCCCACGACAGAATGAAAAACTGTTTTTT. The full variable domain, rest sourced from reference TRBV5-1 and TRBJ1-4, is KAGVTQTPRYLIKTRGQQVTLSCSPISGHRSVSWYQQTPGQGLQFLFEYFSETQRNKGNFPGRFSGRQFSNSRSEMNVSTLELGDSALYLCASSLAPRQNEKLFFGSGTQLSVL.

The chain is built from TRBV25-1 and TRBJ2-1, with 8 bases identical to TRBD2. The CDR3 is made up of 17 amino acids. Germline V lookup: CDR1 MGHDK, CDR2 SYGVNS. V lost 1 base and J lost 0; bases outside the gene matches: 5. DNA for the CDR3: TGTGCCAGCAGTGAATCCGGGACTAGGGGCTCCTACAATGAGCAGTTCTTC. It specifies CASSESGTRGSYNEQFF.

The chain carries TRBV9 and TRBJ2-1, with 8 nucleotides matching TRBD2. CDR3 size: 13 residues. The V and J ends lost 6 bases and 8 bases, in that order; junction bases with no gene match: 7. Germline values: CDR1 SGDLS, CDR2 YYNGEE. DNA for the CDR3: TGTGCCAGCACCAGTCCGACTAGCGATGAGCAGTTCTTC. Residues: CASTSPTSDEQFF.

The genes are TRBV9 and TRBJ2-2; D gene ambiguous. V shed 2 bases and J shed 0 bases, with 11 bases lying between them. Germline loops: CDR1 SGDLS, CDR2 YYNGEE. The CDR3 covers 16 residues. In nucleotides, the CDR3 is TGTGCCAGCAGCGTCCGTACAGAAGCGAACACCGGGGAGCTGTTTTTT. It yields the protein CASSVRTEANTGELFF.

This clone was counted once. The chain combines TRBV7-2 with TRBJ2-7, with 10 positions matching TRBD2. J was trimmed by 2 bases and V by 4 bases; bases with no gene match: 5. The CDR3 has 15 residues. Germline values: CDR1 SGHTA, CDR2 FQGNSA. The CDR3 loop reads CASSSGGLAPYEQYF. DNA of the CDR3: TGTGCCAGCAGCTCCGGGGGACTAGCGCCCTACGAGCAGTACTTC.

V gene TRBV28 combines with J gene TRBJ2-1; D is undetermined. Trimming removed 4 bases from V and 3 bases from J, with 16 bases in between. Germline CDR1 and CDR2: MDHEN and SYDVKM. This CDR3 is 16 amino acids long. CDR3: CASSSPSELVYNEQFF. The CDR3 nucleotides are TGTGCCAGCAGTTCGCCATCGGAGCTCGTCTACAATGAGCAGTTCTTC.